The rows below give T cell receptor beta chains drawn from one sample of a study of blood T cell repertoires in COVID-19. The repertoire was sequenced with immunoSEQ multiplex PCR; TCRdb's copy has only in-frame clones and lacks some. Of under 350,000 clones in the sample, 85% to 90% were seen once. Sequenced: peripheral blood. These receptors were collected from a young man with active or convalescent COVID-19. The CDR3 runs from the conserved cysteine through the conserved F or W. D genes are given only for firm matches.

J: TRBJ2-7
D: TRBD2
V: TRBV6-5
CDR3: CASSYARTSSYEQYF

J: TRBJ1-2
D: TRBD1
V: TRBV24-1
CDR3: CATSDPRTGGRDGYTF

J: TRBJ1-5
D: TRBD1
V: TRBV15
CDR3: CATSTLDRDNQPQHF

J: TRBJ1-6
D: -
V: TRBV5-4
CDR3: CASTVDLRDSPLHF

J: TRBJ2-7
D: TRBD1
V: TRBV5-1
CDR3: CASSLGQVNEQYF

J: TRBJ2-5
D: -
V: TRBV15
CDR3: CATSRDAEETQYF

J: TRBJ2-2
D: -
V: TRBV6-8
CDR3: CASIIDDTGELFF

J: TRBJ2-1
D: -
V: TRBV10-3
CDR3: CAISETGAFDEQFF

J: TRBJ2-2
D: TRBD2
V: TRBV27
CDR3: CASSPGTSTGELFF

J: TRBJ1-2
D: TRBD1
V: TRBV6-5
CDR3: CASSYSATGGNYGYTF

J: TRBJ2-3
D: -
V: TRBV27
CDR3: CASSPPWGGRTDTQYF

J: TRBJ1-5
D: -
V: TRBV30
CDR3: CAWSKGDSHSNQPQHF

J: TRBJ2-2
D: TRBD2
V: TRBV9
CDR3: CASSVGTSGLYGELFF

J: TRBJ2-7
D: TRBD1
V: TRBV19
CDR3: CASRRDRASYEQYF

J: TRBJ1-1
D: -
V: TRBV19
CDR3: CASTLGRSDTEAFF

J: TRBJ1-1
D: -
V: TRBV7-9
CDR3: CASSQKGVNTEAFF

J: TRBJ1-5
D: TRBD1
V: TRBV28
CDR3: CASNSGQGLGSNQPQHF

J: TRBJ2-7
D: -
V: TRBV5-4
CDR3: CASSLSRSEQYF

J: TRBJ2-3
D: -
V: TRBV30
CDR3: CAWDRRQGGADTQYF

J: TRBJ1-2
D: -
V: TRBV11-2
CDR3: CASSLSWAGDGYTF

J: TRBJ2-3
D: TRBD2
V: TRBV7-3
CDR3: CASSPISGGTQGTQYF

J: TRBJ1-5
D: -
V: TRBV19
CDR3: CASNPTESYQPQHF

J: TRBJ2-1
D: -
V: TRBV5-1
CDR3: CASSFYPTDSYNEQFF

J: TRBJ2-1
D: TRBD2
V: TRBV4-3
CDR3: CASSQELAGSYNEQFF

J: TRBJ2-7
D: -
V: TRBV28
CDR3: CASSWSDGSYEQYF

J: TRBJ2-2
D: -
V: TRBV5-1
CDR3: CASSLSVSAGELFF

J: TRBJ2-7
D: TRBD1
V: TRBV10-1
CDR3: CATYDRGLPFEQYF

J: TRBJ2-4
D: -
V: TRBV11-3
CDR3: CASSLVQGAKNIQYF

J: TRBJ1-4
D: -
V: TRBV4-3
CDR3: CASSQAIGDEKLFF

J: TRBJ2-1
D: -
V: TRBV7-9
CDR3: CASSLALSGEQFF

J: TRBJ1-1
D: -
V: TRBV12-3/TRBV12-4
CDR3: CASSPRGFTEAFF

J: TRBJ2-3
D: -
V: TRBV27
CDR3: CASSLSGALTDTQYF

J: TRBJ1-2
D: -
V: TRBV6-5
CDR3: CASTAGGARDGYTF

J: TRBJ2-3
D: -
V: TRBV28
CDR3: CASSSPLEGYTDTQYF

J: TRBJ1-2
D: -
V: TRBV28
CDR3: CASRAVTANYGYTF